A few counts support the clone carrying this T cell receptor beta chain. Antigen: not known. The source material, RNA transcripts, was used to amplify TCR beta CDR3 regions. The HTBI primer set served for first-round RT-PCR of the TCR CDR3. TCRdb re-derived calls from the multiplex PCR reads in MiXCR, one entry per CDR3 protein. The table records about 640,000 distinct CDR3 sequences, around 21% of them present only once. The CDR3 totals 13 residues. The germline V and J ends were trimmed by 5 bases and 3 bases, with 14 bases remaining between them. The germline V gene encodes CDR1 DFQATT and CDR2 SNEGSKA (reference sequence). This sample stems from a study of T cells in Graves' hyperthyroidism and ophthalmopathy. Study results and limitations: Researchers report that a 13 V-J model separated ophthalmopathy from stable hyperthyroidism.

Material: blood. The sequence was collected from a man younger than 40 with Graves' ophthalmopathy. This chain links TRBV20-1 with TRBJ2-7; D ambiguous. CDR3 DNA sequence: TGCAGTGCTCCCCGGGCGGTCGACTACGAGCAGTACTTC. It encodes CSAPRAVDYEQYF.